Each of the 22 T cell receptor beta chains below was sequenced from the same sample in a study of blood T cell repertoires in COVID-19. Sequencing was performed with immunoSEQ multiplex PCR; in TCRdb, only in-frame clones are kept and a portion is missing. The sample includes fewer than 400,000 clones, around 90% of them seen just once. The sequenced material came from peripheral blood. All receptors come from a human donor in a cohort sampled during active COVID-19.

This rearrangement joins TRBV9 to TRBJ2-5; 9 bases match TRBD2. V was clipped by 0 bases and J by 0 bases; unmatched bases: 3. CDR1 SGDLS and CDR2 YYNGEE come from the germline V gene. The CDR3 consists of 16 residues. The CDR3 is CASSVEAGGYQETQYF. The CDR3 bases are TGTGCCAGCAGCGTAGAAGCGGGAGGTTACCAAGAGACCCAGTACTTC.

V and J are TRBV13 and TRBJ2-5; 7 bases map to TRBD2. The CDR3 sequence is 14 residues long. V was clipped by 2 bases and J by 2 bases; unmatched bases: 2. Germline CDR1 PRHDT, CDR2 FYEKMQ (reference sequence). In DNA, the CDR3 is TGTGCCAGCAGCTTACGAGCGGGGCAAGAGACCCAGTACTTC. Its translation: CASSLRAGQETQYF. Full variable domain (missing parts from reference TRBV13 and TRBJ2-5): AAGVIQSPRHLIKEKRETATLKCYPIPRHDTVYWYQQGPGQDPQFLISFYEKMQSDKGSIPDRFSAQQFSDYHSELNMSSLELGDSALYFCASSLRAGQETQYFGPGTRLLVL.

This sequence joins TRBV7-2 and TRBJ2-3; no clear D. This CDR3 has 13 amino acids. The germline V gene has CDR1 SGHTA and CDR2 FQGNSA. The V end lost 1 base, the J end lost 6 bases, and 8 bases lay between the germline ends. The CDR3 protein is CASSLVLWDTQYF. The CDR3 DNA reads as TGTGCCAGCAGCTTAGTACTGTGGGATACGCAGTATTTT.

This chain links TRBV3-1 (or the pseudogene TRBV3-2) with TRBJ2-6, with 7 bases fitting TRBD2. The germline CDR1 and CDR2 sequences are LGHDT and YNNKEL (reference sequence). The J segment lost 0 bases and the V segment lost 4 bases, leaving 9 bases of the junction unmatched. The CDR3 covers 18 residues. The CDR3 here is CASSLQRDVSSGANVLTF. DNA of the CDR3: TGTGCCAGCAGCCTTCAGCGGGACGTAAGCTCTGGGGCCAACGTCCTGACTTTC.

The CDR3 nucleotides are TGTGCCAGTAGTAAAAACCGGGACAGGGGGCATCAGCCCCAGCATTTT. Amino acids: CASSKNRDRGHQPQHF. This chain links TRBV19 with TRBJ1-5; 12 bases are a match to TRBD1. Trimming cost V 4 bases and J 5 bases; bases outside gene matches: 6. The CDR3 is made up of 16 amino acids. Germline V gene sequence: CDR1 LNHDA, CDR2 SQIVND (reference sequence). The whole variable domain, filled in from reference TRBV19 and TRBJ1-5, reads DGGITQSPKYLFRKEGQNVTLSCEQNLNHDAMYWYRQDPGQGLRLIYYSQIVNDFQKGDIAEGYSVSREKKESFPLTVTSAQKNPTAFYLCASSKNRDRGHQPQHFGDGTRLSIL.

V is TRBV23-1 and J is TRBJ1-5; D not certain. TRBV23-1 qualifies as an ORF whose function is uncertain. This CDR3 comprises 16 residues. Trimming took off 4 bases at V and 3 bases at J, with 16 bases between the two ends. In DNA, the CDR3 is TGCGCCAGCAGTCGCGGAGGAGAGTGGGACAATCAGCCCCAGCATTTT. It specifies CASSRGGEWDNQPQHF.

The rearrangement links TRBV6-1 to TRBJ2-5; D perhaps matches TRBD2 (5 bases). Germline loops: CDR1 MNHNS, CDR2 SASEGT. The CDR3 spans 17 residues. Trimming took off 4 bases at V and 1 base at J, with 19 bases between the two ends. CDR3 bases: TGTGCCAGCAGTGGAGGTTGGGCGGGCGGGCGCCAAGAGACCCAGTACTTC. It encodes CASSGGWAGGRQETQYF.

The J gene is TRBJ1-3, the V gene TRBV5-1; no firm D call. CDR1 is SGHRS, CDR2 YFSETQ, per germline. V gave up 0 bases and J gave up 0 bases, with 16 bases separating them. The CDR3 loop spans 18 amino acids. The CDR3 DNA reads as TGCGCCAGCAGCTTGGCACCGATAACAGATACCTCTGGAAACACCATATATTTT. This sequence encodes CASSLAPITDTSGNTIYF.

This sequence joins TRBV5-6 and TRBJ2-7, with TRBD1 matching over 9 bases. With 4 bases clipped from V and 3 bases from J, the junction kept 5 bases outside the gene matches. The germline V gene encodes CDR1 SGHDT and CDR2 YYEEEE. The CDR3 is 14 residues long. The CDR3 region is CASSPGQGFYEQYF. Written as DNA, the CDR3 is TGTGCCAGCAGCCCGGGACAGGGATTCTACGAGCAGTACTTC.

The rearrangement uses TRBV27 and TRBJ1-2; no definite D call. CDR3 size: 14 residues. CDR1 and CDR2 from the germline V gene are MNHEY and SMNVEV (reference sequence). V lost 0 bases and J lost 1, with 6 bases in between. CDR3 sequence (DNA): TGTGCCAGCAGTTTATCCCGGGTTAACTATGGCTACACCTTC. Translating it yields CASSLSRVNYGYTF.

The V gene is TRBV19, the J gene TRBJ1-1, with a possible D match to TRBD1 (5 bases). Trimming stripped 0 bases from V and 1 base from J, with 9 bases between. Germline V CDR1 and CDR2: LNHDA, SQIVND (reference sequence). The CDR3 loop spans 15 amino acids. The CDR3 loop is CASSIEGTENTEAFF. The CDR3 bases are TGTGCCAGTAGTATAGAGGGGACTGAGAACACTGAAGCTTTCTTT.

This clone was observed a handful of times. The sample holds other DNA sequences that translate to the same CDR3. The rearrangement links TRBV5-1 to TRBJ2-3, with 9 nucleotides matching TRBD1. The germline V gene has CDR1 SGHRS and CDR2 YFSETQ. This CDR3 has 14 amino acids. The junction had 4 bases not matched to a gene; V was cut back by 7 bases and J by 1 base. The CDR3 DNA reads TGCGCCAGCCAACGGGACAGGGGCACAGATACGCAGTATTTT. This sequence encodes CASQRDRGTDTQYF.

CDR3 in DNA: TGTGCCAGCAGCTCTCGGGGCTACAATGAGCAGTTCTTC. Residues: CASSSRGYNEQFF. The chain has TRBV9 and TRBJ2-1; D is perhaps TRBD2 (5 bases). The CDR3 is 13 residues long. V was pared by 4 bases and J by 3 bases, with 8 bases between. Germline V gene lookup returns CDR1 SGDLS and CDR2 YYNGEE.

The gene calls are TRBV6-1 and TRBJ1-6; 7 positions match TRBD1. V lost 1 base and J lost 6; bases outside the gene matches: 9. This CDR3 has 17 amino acids. Germline CDR1 MNHNS, CDR2 SASEGT. CDR3 residues: CASSEEEGARPNSPLHF. The CDR3 DNA is TGTGCCAGCAGTGAAGAGGAGGGGGCGCGACCTAATTCACCCCTCCACTTT.

The chain couples TRBV7-2 to TRBJ2-1; TRBD2 matches at 8 bases. This CDR3 comprises 16 residues. Losses at the gene ends were 4 bases for V and 5 bases for J; bases not matched to a gene: 10. Germline lookup yields CDR1 SGHTA and CDR2 FQGNSA. The CDR3 nucleotides read TGTGCCAGCAGCTCGAGGCCGGGACTAGGAGACAATGAGCAGTTCTTC. Amino acids: CASSSRPGLGDNEQFF.

V usage is TRBV9 and J usage is TRBJ1-2; D gene uncertain. The CDR3 is made up of 13 amino acids. Per germline, CDR1 SGDLS and CDR2 YYNGEE. V lost 3 bases to trimming and J lost 8 bases, with 14 bases between them. The CDR3 loop is CASSAHGREGYTF. The CDR3 region has the DNA TGTGCCAGCAGCGCCCACGGTCGCGAGGGCTACACCTTC.

V gene TRBV7-2 combines with J gene TRBJ2-2; D unresolved. Germline values: CDR1 SGHTA, CDR2 FQGNSA. The V end lost 4 bases, the J end lost 7 bases, and 10 bases lay between the germline ends. The CDR3 loop spans 13 amino acids. CDR3 bases: TGTGCCAGCAGCTCAAACTCTGGCGGGGAGCTGTTTTTT. Translation: CASSSNSGGELFF.

The rearrangement joins TRBV5-1 to TRBJ2-7, with a possible D match to TRBD2 (7 bases). The germline CDR1 and CDR2 sequences are SGHRS and YFSETQ. This CDR3 comprises 15 residues. V was clipped by 5 bases and J by 6 bases, with 21 bases between them. CDR3 protein: CASSGGALLRGEQYF. The DNA for the CDR3 is TGCGCCAGCAGTGGGGGGGCGTTGCTAAGGGGCGAGCAGTACTTC.

The chain recombines TRBV18 with TRBJ1-5; D might be TRBD1 (5 bases). This CDR3 is 14 amino acids long. The V end was cut by 3 bases, the J end by 3 bases, with 9 bases between. Per germline, CDR1 KGHSH and CDR2 LQKENI. The CDR3 sequence: CASSPQGFNQPQHF. In nucleotides, the CDR3 is TGTGCCAGCTCACCGCAGGGATTCAATCAGCCCCAGCATTTT.

The chain recombines TRBV7-2 with TRBJ2-2; a possible D gene is TRBD2 (6 bases). Germline loops: CDR1 SGHTA, CDR2 FQGNSA. Trimming took off 0 bases at V and 3 bases at J, with 11 bases between the two ends. The CDR3 covers 16 residues. CDR3 nucleotides: TGTGCCAGCAGCTTAGCGGCGGGAAGGGACACCGGGGAGCTGTTTTTT. Translating gives CASSLAAGRDTGELFF.

The V and J genes are TRBV3-1 (or the pseudogene TRBV3-2) and TRBJ1-3; 9 bases line up with TRBD1. Per germline, CDR1 LGHDT and CDR2 YNNKEL (reference sequence). V dropped 3 bases and J dropped 4; count of bases not matched to a gene: 4. The CDR3 runs to 15 residues. CDR3 sequence: CASSQGQGAGNTIYF. DNA of the CDR3: TGTGCCAGCAGCCAGGGACAGGGAGCGGGAAACACCATATATTTT.

The chain carries TRBV28 and TRBJ1-4; D might be TRBD1 (5 bases). Germline V gene lookup returns CDR1 MDHEN and CDR2 SYDVKM. The CDR3 totals 14 residues. The germline V and J ends were trimmed by 7 bases and 8 bases, with 17 bases remaining between them. This chain's CDR3 is CASNEEAGQEKLFF. CDR3 nucleotide sequence: TGTGCCAGCAACGAGGAAGCAGGGCAGGAAAAACTGTTTTTT.